This T cell receptor beta chain was obtained from a study of OX40 agonist ivuxolimab in advanced cancers. Produced via immunoSEQ multiplex PCR; TCRdb's table is partial and in-frame only. The profile covers more than 65,000 clones, with around 93% appearing a single time and 1% to 1.2% taken by the ten largest. CDR3 length equals 19 residues. The TCR originated in an adult with an advanced solid tumor such as melanoma, head and neck, liver or kidney cancer. V is TRBV21-1 and J is TRBJ1-1. TRBV21-1 is noted as a pseudogene. Specimen: CD4+ or CD8+ T cells sorted from blood, collected in a trial of the OX40 agonist ivuxolimab. In DNA form, the CDR3 reads TGTGCCAGCAGCCGCTCTGGCTCCCGGTTCCGAGGGTTTTCGCCTGAAGCTTTCTTT. Its translation is CASSRSGSRFRGFSPEAFF.